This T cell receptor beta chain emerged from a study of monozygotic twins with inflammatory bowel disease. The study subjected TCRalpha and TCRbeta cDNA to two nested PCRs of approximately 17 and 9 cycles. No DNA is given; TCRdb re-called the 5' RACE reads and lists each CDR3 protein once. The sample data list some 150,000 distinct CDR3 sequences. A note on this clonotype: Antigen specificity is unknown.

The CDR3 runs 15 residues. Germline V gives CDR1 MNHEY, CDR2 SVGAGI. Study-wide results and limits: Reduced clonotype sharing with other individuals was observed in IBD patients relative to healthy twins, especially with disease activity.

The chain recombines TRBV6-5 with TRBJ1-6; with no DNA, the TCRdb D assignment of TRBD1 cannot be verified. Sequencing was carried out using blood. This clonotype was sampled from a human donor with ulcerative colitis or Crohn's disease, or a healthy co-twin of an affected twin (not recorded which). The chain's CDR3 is CASSWSGQRNSPLHF.